The 17 T cell receptor beta chains reported below all come from one sample, sequenced in a study of T cell changes during pregnancy in multiple sclerosis. Generated by immunoSEQ multiplex PCR, the TCRdb table keeps only in-frame clones and is missing some. The sample contains tens of thousands of clones, 75% to 95% of which appear only once. The source was CD8+ T cells from peripheral blood mononuclear cells, collected after pregnancy. These receptors all come from a female donor with multiple sclerosis, enrolled in a pregnancy study.

The rearrangement uses TRBV7-9 and TRBJ2-1; weak D call: TRBD1 (5 bases). Germline V lookup: CDR1 SEHNR, CDR2 FQNEAQ (reference sequence). CDR3 length equals 13 residues. The V end was cut by 4 bases, the J end by 9 bases, with 13 bases between. As DNA, the CDR3 is TGTGCCAGCAGCTCAATCGGACACCTTGAGCAGTTCTTC. Translation gives CASSSIGHLEQFF.

The chain joins TRBV6-6 to TRBJ2-5, with D tentatively TRBD2 (6 bases). The V gene lost 0 bases and the J gene lost 2 bases, with 13 bases spanning the gap. Germline values: CDR1 MNHNY, CDR2 SVGAGI (reference sequence). The CDR3 runs 16 residues. The CDR3 bases are TGTGCCAGCAGTTACTCTAGCGGAGACCAACAAGAGACCCAGTACTTC. This codes for CASSYSSGDQQETQYF.

This clone appeared once. The chain's CDR3 is CAWSPRAGAYEQYF. In DNA form, the CDR3 reads TGTGCCTGGAGTCCACGAGCGGGAGCCTACGAGCAGTACTTC. The chain links TRBV30 to TRBJ2-7; 8 bases match TRBD2. Germline V gene data show CDR1 as GTSNPN and CDR2 as SVGIG (reference sequence). This CDR3 has 14 amino acids. V trimming: 2 bases; J trimming: 2 bases; junction bases outside the gene matches: 5.

The V and J genes are TRBV7-8 and TRBJ2-7, with 7 bases lining up with TRBD2. J gave up 3 bases and V 5 bases, and 10 bases lay outside the gene matches. Germline V gene data show CDR1 as SGHVS and CDR2 as FQNEAQ. The CDR3 loop spans 15 amino acids. CDR3 protein: CASSPTGAGIYEQYF. CDR3 DNA sequence: TGTGCCAGCAGCCCTACCGGAGCGGGAATCTACGAGCAGTACTTC.

The V gene is TRBV28, the J gene TRBJ2-2; 13 bases are a match to TRBD2. This CDR3 spans 17 amino acids. From germline, CDR1 is MDHEN and CDR2 SYDVKM. With V trimmed by 6 bases and J by 3 bases, 7 bases remained unmatched. The CDR3 DNA follows: TGTGCCAGCAGCGGACTAGCGGGAGAGATTGACACCGGGGAGCTGTTTTTT. It yields the protein CASSGLAGEIDTGELFF. The variable domain in full, with the rest retrieved from reference TRBV28 and TRBJ2-2, is DVKVTQSSRYLVKRTGEKVFLECVQDMDHENMFWYRQDPGLGLRLIYFSYDVKMKEKGDIPEGYSVSREKKERFSLILESASTNQTSMYLCASSGLAGEIDTGELFFGEGSRLTVL.

The CDR3 region has the DNA TGCGCCAGCAGCCAAGATTCCGGTCTAGATGAAAAACTGTTTTTT. This encodes CASSQDSGLDEKLFF. V gene TRBV4-1 combines with J gene TRBJ1-4, with D uncertain. Germline CDR1 reads MGHRA; CDR2 reads YSYEKL. V lost 0 bases and J lost 6, with 11 bases in between. The length of the CDR3 is 15 residues.

The rearrangement joins TRBV11-2 to TRBJ1-4; a weak D match, TRBD1 (5 bases). Trimming stripped 3 bases from V and 6 bases from J, with 14 bases between. This CDR3 is 15 amino acids long. The V gene's germline CDR1 is SGHAT and CDR2 FQNNGV. Here the CDR3 reads CASSLGRGFHEKLFF. As DNA, the CDR3 is TGTGCCAGCAGCTTGGGTAGGGGTTTCCATGAAAAACTGTTTTTT. The full variable domain, with the rest looked up from reference TRBV11-2 and TRBJ1-4, is EAGVAQSPRYKIIEKRQSVAFWCNPISGHATLYWYQQILGQGPKLLIQFQNNGVVDDSQLPKDRFSAERLKGVDSTLKIQPAKLEDSAVYLCASSLGRGFHEKLFFGSGTQLSVL.

This rearrangement joins TRBV27 to TRBJ1-3, with TRBD1 as a possible D gene (6 bases). Germline V gene lookup returns CDR1 MNHEY and CDR2 SMNVEV (reference sequence). The V end lost 2 bases, the J end lost 2 bases, and 10 bases lay between the germline ends. The CDR3 runs to 15 residues. The CDR3 here is CASSLEAGAGNTIYF. CDR3 sequence (DNA): TGTGCCAGCAGTTTAGAGGCAGGGGCTGGAAACACCATATATTTT.

This sequence joins TRBV10-2 and TRBJ1-1; D not resolved. V lost 0 bases and J lost 6, with 11 bases in between. CDR3 length: 14 amino acids. Looked up from germline, CDR1 is WSHSY and CDR2 is SAAADI. The DNA for the CDR3 is TGCGCCAGCAGTGAGTCGACACGGGAAGCTGAAGCTTTCTTT. Translating it yields CASSESTREAEAFF.

The V and J genes are TRBV7-9 and TRBJ1-5; tentative D call: TRBD1 (5 bases). Trimming shortened V by 1 base and J by 1 base, and 11 bases separated the two germline ends. The CDR3 sequence is 16 residues long. Germline lookup yields CDR1 SEHNR and CDR2 FQNEAQ (reference sequence). The CDR3 loop reads CASSLGGVGSNQPQHF. DNA for the CDR3: TGTGCCAGCAGCTTAGGGGGGGTGGGGAGCAATCAGCCCCAGCATTTT.

The genes are TRBV28 and TRBJ2-3; TRBD1 might be the D (5 bases). Germline lookup yields CDR1 MDHEN and CDR2 SYDVKM. Trimming removed 5 bases at V and 2 bases at J, with 14 bases between. There are 15 residues in the CDR3. In nucleotides, the CDR3 is TGTGCCAGCAGTCTCCAGGGTGCGGCCACAGATACGCAGTATTTT. Its translation is CASSLQGAATDTQYF.

The chain combines TRBV10-1 with TRBJ1-1; 8 nucleotides line up with TRBD1. This CDR3 comprises 15 residues. CDR1 and CDR2 from the germline V gene are WNHNN and SYGVQD (reference sequence). V gave up 1 base and J gave up 4 bases; unmatched junction bases: 5. The CDR3 spells CASSEFDRGVTEAFF. In DNA form, the CDR3 reads TGCGCCAGCAGTGAGTTCGACAGGGGTGTCACTGAAGCTTTCTTT.

This sequence joins TRBV9 and TRBJ1-1; D is unresolved. This CDR3 region has 14 residues. In germline, CDR1 is SGDLS, CDR2 YYNGEE. The ends were cut back, 3 bases at V and 2 bases at J, with 11 bases in the middle. CDR3 DNA: TGTGCCAGCAGCGGATACATATCTAACACTGAAGCTTTCTTT. Its translation is CASSGYISNTEAFF. Full variable domain (remainder filled in from reference TRBV9 and TRBJ1-1): DSGVTQTPKHLITATGQRVTLRCSPRSGDLSVYWYQQSLDQGLQFLIQYYNGEERAKGNILERFSAQQFPDLHSELNLSSLELGDSALYFCASSGYISNTEAFFGQGTRLTVV.

The chain is built from TRBV9 and TRBJ2-1; 9 bases are shared with TRBD2. The CDR3 is 17 residues long. Germline lookup yields CDR1 SGDLS and CDR2 YYNGEE. Trimming cost V 0 bases and J 7 bases; bases outside gene matches: 11. The CDR3 nucleotides are TGTGCCAGCAGCGTAGGGGACGTTCTAGCGGGGTTAAATGAGCAGTTCTTC. As protein: CASSVGDVLAGLNEQFF.

Here the CDR3 reads CASRWGDTEAFF. The CDR3 nucleotides read TGTGCCAGCAGGTGGGGGGACACTGAAGCTTTCTTT. This chain connects TRBV7-9 to TRBJ1-1; perhaps TRBD1 as D (5 bases). Trimming took 6 bases from V and 3 from J, leaving 8 bases between them. Germline values: CDR1 SEHNR, CDR2 FQNEAQ (reference sequence). The CDR3 totals 12 residues.

The rearrangement joins TRBV10-3 to TRBJ1-5; 7 bases align to TRBD1. The germline gives CDR1 ENHRY, CDR2 SYGVKD. The CDR3 covers 15 residues. The V gene end was trimmed by 6 bases and the J gene end by 1 base; junction bases not matched to a gene: 6. As DNA, the CDR3 is TGTGCCATCAGGGCGGGACAGTCAAGCAATCAGCCCCAGCATTTT. This translates into CAIRAGQSSNQPQHF.

The rearrangement uses TRBV7-3 and TRBJ1-1; the D gene is possibly TRBD1 (6 bases). V gave up 8 bases and J gave up 5 bases, with 15 bases separating them. This CDR3 is built from 13 residues. Germline V lookup: CDR1 SGHTA, CDR2 FQGTGA. CDR3 in amino acids: CASGGGAGTEAFF. The DNA of the CDR3 is TGTGCCAGCGGAGGGGGGGCAGGAACTGAAGCTTTCTTT.